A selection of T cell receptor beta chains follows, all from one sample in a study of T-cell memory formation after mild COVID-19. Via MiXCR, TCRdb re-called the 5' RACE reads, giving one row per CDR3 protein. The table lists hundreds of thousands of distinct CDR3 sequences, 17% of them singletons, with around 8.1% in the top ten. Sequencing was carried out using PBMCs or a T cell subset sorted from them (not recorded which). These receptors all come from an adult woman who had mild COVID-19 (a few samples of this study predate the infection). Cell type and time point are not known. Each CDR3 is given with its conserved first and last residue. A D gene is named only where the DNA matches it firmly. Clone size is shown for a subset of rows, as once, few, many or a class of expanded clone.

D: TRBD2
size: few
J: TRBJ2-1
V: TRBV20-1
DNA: TGCAGCCAGCGGGGGGATCTAGTTTACAATGAGCAGTTCTTC
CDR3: CSQRGDLVYNEQFF

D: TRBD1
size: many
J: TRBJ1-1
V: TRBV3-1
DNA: TGTGCCAGCAGCCAGGACAGGGGGAACACTGAAGCTTTCTTT
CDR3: CASSQDRGNTEAFF

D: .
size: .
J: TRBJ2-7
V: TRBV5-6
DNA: TGTGCCAGCAGCTTGTATCTGGGCAGGGGGGACGAGCAGTACTTC
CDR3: CASSLYLGRGDEQYF

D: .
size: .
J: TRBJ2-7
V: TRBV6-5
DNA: TGTGCCAGCAGCCCGGACCGGTGGGAGCAGTACTTC
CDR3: CASSPDRWEQYF

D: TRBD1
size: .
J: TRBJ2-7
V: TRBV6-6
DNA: TGTGCCAGCAGCCTGGACAGGGGGCTACTCTACGAGCAGTACTTC
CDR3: CASSLDRGLLYEQYF

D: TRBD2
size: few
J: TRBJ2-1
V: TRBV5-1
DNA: TGCGCCAGCAGCTTGGCCGGGACTAGCGGGGGGGCCACAGACCAGTTCTTC
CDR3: CASSLAGTSGGATDQFF

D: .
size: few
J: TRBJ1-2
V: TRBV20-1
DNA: TGCAGTGCTAGAGTCCAGGGTGACGGTGGCTACACCTTC
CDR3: CSARVQGDGGYTF

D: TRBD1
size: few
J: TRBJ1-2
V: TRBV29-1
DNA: TGCAGCGTCGACAGGGGGCGCGGGGACTATGGCTACACCTTC
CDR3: CSVDRGRGDYGYTF

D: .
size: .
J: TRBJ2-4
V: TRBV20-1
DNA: TGCAGTGCTAGATCGACATCCGCCAAAAACATTCAGTACTTC
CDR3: CSARSTSAKNIQYF

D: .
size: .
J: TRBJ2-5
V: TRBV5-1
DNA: TGCGCCAGCAGCCCCTCGCGGGGAGGCCAAGAGACCCAGTACTTC
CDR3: CASSPSRGGQETQYF

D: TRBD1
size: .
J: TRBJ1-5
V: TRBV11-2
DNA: TGTGCCAGCAGCTCTGGACAGGGGAGAAGCAATCAGCCCCAGCATTTT
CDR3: CASSSGQGRSNQPQHF

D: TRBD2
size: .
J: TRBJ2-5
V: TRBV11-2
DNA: TGTGCCAGCAGCTTAGACGGACTAGCGGGACGCCAAGAGACCCAGTACTTC
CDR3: CASSLDGLAGRQETQYF

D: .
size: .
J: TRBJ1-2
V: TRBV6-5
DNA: TGTGCCAGCAGTTCCCCGGTGGCGGTTGGAGGCTACACCTTC
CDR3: CASSSPVAVGGYTF

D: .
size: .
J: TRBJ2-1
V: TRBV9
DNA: TGTGCCAGCAGCGTAGGCGGGGGCCTACACAATGAGCAGTTCTTC
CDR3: CASSVGGGLHNEQFF

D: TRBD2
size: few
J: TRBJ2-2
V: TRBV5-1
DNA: TGCGCCAGCAGCACTGGGACTAGCGGGGGTAACACCGGGGAGCTGTTTTTT
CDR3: CASSTGTSGGNTGELFF

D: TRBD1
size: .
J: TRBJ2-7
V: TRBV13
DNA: TGTGCCAGCAGCTTCATCCCAGGGGGCTCCTACGAGCAGTACTTC
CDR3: CASSFIPGGSYEQYF

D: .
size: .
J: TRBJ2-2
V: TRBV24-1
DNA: TGTGCCACCAGTGGGATGAGGCTCACCACCGGGGAGCTGTTTTTT
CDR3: CATSGMRLTTGELFF

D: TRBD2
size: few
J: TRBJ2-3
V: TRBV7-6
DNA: TGTGCCAGCAGCTTAGCTAGCGGGGGATACACAGATACGCAGTATTTT
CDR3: CASSLASGGYTDTQYF

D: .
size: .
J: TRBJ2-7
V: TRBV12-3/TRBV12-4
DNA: TGTGCCAGCAGTTTTCGACGTGATCGGGAGCAGTACTTC
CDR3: CASSFRRDREQYF

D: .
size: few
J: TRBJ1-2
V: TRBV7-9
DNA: TGTGCCAGCAGCTCTCCGGGGAGTGTTGTTGGCTACACCTTC
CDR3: CASSSPGSVVGYTF

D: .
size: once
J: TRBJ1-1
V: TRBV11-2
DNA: TGTGCCAGCAGCTCCGACAGGCGGGACGCTTTCTTT
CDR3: CASSSDRRDAFF

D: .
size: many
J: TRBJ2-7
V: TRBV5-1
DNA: TGCGCCAGCAGCTTCAGCGAGCCCCCTTACGAGCAGTACTTC
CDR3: CASSFSEPPYEQYF